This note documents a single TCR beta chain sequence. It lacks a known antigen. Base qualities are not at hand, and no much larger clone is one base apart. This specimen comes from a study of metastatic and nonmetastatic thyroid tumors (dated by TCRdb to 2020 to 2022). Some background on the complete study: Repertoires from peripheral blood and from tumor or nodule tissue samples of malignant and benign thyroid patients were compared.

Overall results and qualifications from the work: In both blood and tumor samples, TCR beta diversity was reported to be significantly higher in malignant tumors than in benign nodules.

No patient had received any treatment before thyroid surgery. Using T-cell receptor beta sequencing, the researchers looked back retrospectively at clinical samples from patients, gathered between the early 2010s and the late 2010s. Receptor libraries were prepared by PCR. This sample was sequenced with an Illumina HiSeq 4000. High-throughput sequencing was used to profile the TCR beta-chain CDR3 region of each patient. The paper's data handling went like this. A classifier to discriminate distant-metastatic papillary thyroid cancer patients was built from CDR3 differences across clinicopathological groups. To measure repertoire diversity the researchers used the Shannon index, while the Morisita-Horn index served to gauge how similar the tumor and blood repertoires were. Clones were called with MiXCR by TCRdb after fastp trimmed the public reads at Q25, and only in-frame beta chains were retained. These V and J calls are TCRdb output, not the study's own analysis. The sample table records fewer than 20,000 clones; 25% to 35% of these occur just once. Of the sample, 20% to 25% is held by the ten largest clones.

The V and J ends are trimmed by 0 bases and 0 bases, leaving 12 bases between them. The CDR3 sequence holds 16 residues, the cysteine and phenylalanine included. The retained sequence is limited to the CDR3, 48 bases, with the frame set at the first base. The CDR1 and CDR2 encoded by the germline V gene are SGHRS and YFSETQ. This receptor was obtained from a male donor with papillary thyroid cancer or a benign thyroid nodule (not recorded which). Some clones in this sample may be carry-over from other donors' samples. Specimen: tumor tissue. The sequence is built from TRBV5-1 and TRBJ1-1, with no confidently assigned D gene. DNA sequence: TGCGCCAGCAGCTTGGAAGAAATCCCGATGAACACTGAAGCTTTCTTT. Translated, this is CASSLEEIPMNTEAFF.